These 16 T cell receptor beta chains were all obtained from the same sample, sequenced in a study of control samples from healthy donors and cancer patients. Generated by immunoSEQ multiplex PCR, the TCRdb table keeps only in-frame clones and is missing some. In the table there are 69,000 or so clones, approximately 94% of which are singletons. Sequencing was done on a sample of blood. These receptors all come from a woman between 25 and 40 years old in good health.

This clone was seen a few times. The chain links TRBV2 to TRBJ2-2, with D perhaps TRBD2 (7 bases). Trimming shortened V by 6 bases and J by 7 bases, and 27 bases separated the two germline ends. The CDR3 runs 18 residues. In germline, CDR1 is SNHLY, CDR2 FYNNEI. For the CDR3, the DNA is TGTGCCAGCAGATCCTCGTCGCAGGGGAGGGGTATCGGCGGGGAGCTGTTTTTT. This translates into CASRSSSQGRGIGGELFF. Drawing the rest from reference TRBV2 and TRBJ2-2, the complete variable domain is EPEVTQTPSHQVTQMGQEVILRCVPISNHLYFYWYRQILGQKVEFLVSFYNNEISEKSEIFDDQFSVERPDGSNFTLKIRSTKLEDSAMYFCASRSSSQGRGIGGELFFGEGSRLTVL.

This chain connects TRBV2 to TRBJ2-7; D is unresolved. V was clipped by 2 bases and J by 6 bases, with 8 bases between them. Germline V CDR1 and CDR2: SNHLY, FYNNEI. The CDR3 contains 12 residues. DNA for the CDR3: TGTGCCAGCAGTGAAACGAATCGCGAGCAGTACGTC. Translation gives CASSETNREQYV.

V is TRBV6-5 and J is TRBJ1-6; TRBD1 is a possible D gene (5 bases). The V end was cut by 6 bases, the J end by 6 bases, with 9 bases between. CDR3 length equals 13 residues. Germline V gene sequence: CDR1 MNHEY, CDR2 SVGAGI. Here the CDR3 reads CASSRDRNSPLHF. In DNA, the CDR3 is TGTGCCAGCAGCAGGGACCGTAATTCACCCCTCCACTTT.

V gene TRBV7-8 combines with J gene TRBJ2-3; the D is unclear. Trimming shortened V by 4 bases and J by 4 bases, and 12 bases separated the two germline ends. The length of the CDR3 is 14 residues. The germline CDR1 and CDR2 sequences are SGHVS and FQNEAQ. As DNA, the CDR3 is TGTGCCAGCAGCTCGATCTTAAGCGCAGATACGCAGTATTTT. Protein: CASSSILSADTQYF.

The rearrangement uses TRBV7-2 and TRBJ1-4, with TRBD1 identical over 7 bases. The CDR3 is made up of 15 amino acids. Germline V gene lookup returns CDR1 SGHTA and CDR2 FQGNSA. Losses at the gene ends were 3 bases for V and 2 bases for J; bases not matched to a gene: 3. Written as DNA, the CDR3 is TGTGCCAGCAGCTTCGACAGGGCTACTAATGAAAAACTGTTTTTT. This sequence encodes CASSFDRATNEKLFF.

The V and J genes are TRBV7-6 and TRBJ1-2; no definite D call. The germline V gene has CDR1 SGHVS and CDR2 FNYEAQ. V was trimmed by 4 bases and J by 4 bases, leaving 10 bases between them. This CDR3 is built from 13 residues. This CDR3 reads CASSSSSGYGYTF. The DNA for the CDR3 is TGTGCCAGCAGCTCTAGTTCCGGCTATGGCTACACCTTC.

This clone came up once. The V and J genes are TRBV5-1 and TRBJ2-5, with TRBD2 matching 8 bases. J lost 2 bases, V lost 1 base, and 7 bases had no gene match. The length of the CDR3 is 16 residues. Germline V gene lookup returns CDR1 SGHRS and CDR2 YFSETQ. The CDR3 bases are TGCGCCAGCAGCTTGATTCGAGCGGGGGCACAAGAGACCCAGTACTTC. This gives the protein CASSLIRAGAQETQYF.

The chain employs TRBV5-1 and TRBJ1-1, with 7 bases that match TRBD1. There are 14 residues in the CDR3. In germline, CDR1 is SGHRS, CDR2 YFSETQ. Unmatched junction bases numbered 7, after V lost 4 bases and J lost 4 bases. The CDR3 sequence is CASSTLQGSTEAFF. In nucleotides, the CDR3 is TGCGCCAGCAGCACCTTACAGGGGTCCACTGAAGCTTTCTTT.

This clone was seen a single time. This rearrangement joins TRBV3-1 (or the pseudogene TRBV3-2) to TRBJ1-2, with TRBD1 matching over 8 bases. From germline, CDR1 is LGHDT and CDR2 YNNKEL (reference sequence). The CDR3 contains 15 residues. J gave up 3 bases and V 1 base, and 4 bases lay outside the gene matches. This CDR3 is CASSQGTGRDYGYTF. The CDR3 bases are TGTGCCAGCAGCCAAGGGACAGGGCGGGACTATGGCTACACCTTC.

The CDR3 is CASSDGGAGANVLTF. CDR3 coding DNA: TGTGCCAGCAGTGACGGGGGGGCTGGGGCCAACGTCCTGACTTTC. The rearrangement joins TRBV2 to TRBJ2-6, with 8 bases identical to TRBD2. The CDR3 is 15 amino acids. The V gene end was trimmed by 3 bases and the J gene end by 2 bases; junction bases not matched to a gene: 0. Per germline, CDR1 SNHLY and CDR2 FYNNEI.

The genes are TRBV2 and TRBJ1-1; tentatively, D is TRBD1 (5 bases). V gave up 6 bases and J gave up 8 bases, with 16 bases separating them. CDR3 length: 13 amino acids. CDR1 is SNHLY and CDR2 is FYNNEI in the germline V gene. CDR3 sequence (DNA): TGTGCCAGCAGCGAATCAGGGTTCGCGGAAGCTTTCTTT. Translating it yields CASSESGFAEAFF.

The rearrangement uses TRBV4-1 and TRBJ2-6, with D possibly TRBD2 on 6 matching bases. CDR3 length: 17 amino acids. V shed 5 bases and J shed 0 bases, with 14 bases lying between them. Germline V gene lookup returns CDR1 MGHRA and CDR2 YSYEKL. Written as DNA, the CDR3 is TGCGCCAGCAGCAAGGCGGGGCGTAGCTCTGGGGCCAACGTCCTGACTTTC. Residues: CASSKAGRSSGANVLTF.

V usage is TRBV5-1 and J usage is TRBJ1-1; D unclear. Germline loops: CDR1 SGHRS, CDR2 YFSETQ. There are 15 residues in the CDR3. V was shortened by 5 bases and J by 5 bases, with 19 bases between the two germline ends. The CDR3 nucleotides read TGCGCCAGCAGTTGGGGTTCATACGCGGGAACTGAAGCTTTCTTT. Residues: CASSWGSYAGTEAFF. The whole variable domain, filled in from reference TRBV5-1 and TRBJ1-1, reads KAGVTQTPRYLIKTRGQQVTLSCSPISGHRSVSWYQQTPGQGLQFLFEYFSETQRNKGNFPGRFSGRQFSNSRSEMNVSTLELGDSALYLCASSWGSYAGTEAFFGQGTRLTVV.

This clone has just one count. The chain uses TRBV7-9 and TRBJ1-4, with unresolved D. The V gene's germline CDR1 is SEHNR and CDR2 FQNEAQ (reference sequence). Trimming stripped 5 bases from V and 5 bases from J, with 12 bases between. The CDR3 extends over 14 amino acids. CDR3 sequence (DNA): TGTGCCAGCAGCCCCGCGGCGGAGAATGAAAAACTGTTTTTT. Translating gives CASSPAAENEKLFF.

The chain uses TRBV5-1 and TRBJ1-3; 10 bases line up with TRBD1. The trim removed 7 bases at V and 9 bases at J, leaving 7 bases unmatched. From germline, CDR1 is SGHRS and CDR2 YFSETQ. The CDR3 is made up of 13 amino acids. The CDR3 is CASAGTGDRTIYF. DNA of the CDR3: TGCGCCAGCGCCGGGACAGGGGATCGCACCATATATTTT.

V gene TRBV3-1 (or the pseudogene TRBV3-2) combines with J gene TRBJ1-1; 8 bases are a match to TRBD1. The CDR3 is 14 residues long. V was clipped by 3 bases and J by 4 bases; unmatched bases: 4. Per germline, CDR1 LGHDT and CDR2 YNNKEL (reference sequence). This chain's CDR3 is CASSHSTGATEAFF. The CDR3 DNA reads TGTGCCAGCAGCCATTCGACAGGGGCCACTGAAGCTTTCTTT.